The next 3 T cell receptor beta chains were all read from a single sample in a study of cytomegalovirus exposure and HLA in healthy donors. TCRdb's copy holds only in-frame clones and misses some; the assay was immunoSEQ multiplex PCR. In the table there are about 130,000 clones, just under 90% of which are singletons. Sequenced material: PBMCs. The source of these receptors is a woman aged 25-40 years in good health and CMV-seropositive.

The genes are TRBV10-3 and TRBJ2-3; 11 bases map to TRBD2. The CDR3 has 17 residues. Germline-derived CDR1 and CDR2 are ENHRY and SYGVKD. With 6 bases clipped from V and 0 bases from J, the junction kept 8 bases outside the gene matches. CDR3 DNA: TGTGCCATCAGCCCGGGACTAGCGGAGACTAGCACAGATACGCAGTATTTT. Its protein product is CAISPGLAETSTDTQYF.

The chain recombines TRBV7-2 with TRBJ2-7; perhaps TRBD2 as D (6 bases). This CDR3 has 15 amino acids. Trimming removed 5 bases from V and 1 base from J, with 15 bases in between. Per the germline V gene, CDR1 is SGHTA and CDR2 is FQGNSA. Here the CDR3 DNA reads TGTGCCAGCAGCCCCGGCGCTAGCGAGTCCTACGAGCAGTACTTC. Residues: CASSPGASESYEQYF.

This clone is a singleton in its sample. This chain links TRBV11-2 with TRBJ2-6; D might be TRBD2 (5 bases). Per germline, CDR1 SGHAT and CDR2 FQNNGV. CDR3 size: 16 residues. The germline V and J ends were trimmed by 5 bases and 0 bases, with 11 bases remaining between them. CDR3 amino acids: CASSPIRGSGANVLTF. The CDR3 DNA is TGTGCCAGCAGCCCGATCCGGGGCTCTGGGGCCAACGTCCTGACTTTC. The full variable domain, its missing parts supplied by reference TRBV11-2 and TRBJ2-6, is EAGVAQSPRYKIIEKRQSVAFWCNPISGHATLYWYQQILGQGPKLLIQFQNNGVVDDSQLPKDRFSAERLKGVDSTLKIQPAKLEDSAVYLCASSPIRGSGANVLTFGAGSRLTVL.